This T cell receptor beta chain was found in a study of T cell changes during pregnancy in multiple sclerosis. Data came from immunoSEQ multiplex PCR; TCRdb stores just in-frame clones and leaves some out. The sample yields 55,000 to 65,000 clones, approximately 92% seen once. The V end lost 1 base, the J end lost 4 bases, and 10 bases lay between the germline ends. The CDR3 totals 14 residues. Germline lookup yields CDR1 MDHEN and CDR2 SYDVKM. The source is a female donor with multiple sclerosis, enrolled in a pregnancy study. The sample was CD4+ T cells from peripheral blood mononuclear cells, taken before pregnancy. V gene TRBV28 combines with J gene TRBJ2-5; a weak D match, TRBD1 (5 bases). CDR3 residues: CASSLSGLGETQYF. Here the CDR3 DNA reads TGTGCCAGCAGTTTATCAGGGCTTGGAGAGACCCAGTACTTC.